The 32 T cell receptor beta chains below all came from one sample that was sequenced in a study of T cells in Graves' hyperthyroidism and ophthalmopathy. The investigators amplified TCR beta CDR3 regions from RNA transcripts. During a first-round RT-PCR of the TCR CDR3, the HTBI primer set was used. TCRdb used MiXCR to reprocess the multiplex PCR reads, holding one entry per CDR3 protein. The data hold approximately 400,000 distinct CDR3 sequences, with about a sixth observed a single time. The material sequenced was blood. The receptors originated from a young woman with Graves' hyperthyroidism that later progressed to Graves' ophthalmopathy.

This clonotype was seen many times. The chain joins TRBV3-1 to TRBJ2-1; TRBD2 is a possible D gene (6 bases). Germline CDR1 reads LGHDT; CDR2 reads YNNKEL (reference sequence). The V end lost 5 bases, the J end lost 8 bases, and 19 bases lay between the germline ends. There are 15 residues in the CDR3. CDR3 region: CASSFQPGGSDEQFF. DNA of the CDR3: TGTGCCAGCAGCTTTCAGCCCGGAGGGTCTGATGAGCAGTTCTTC.

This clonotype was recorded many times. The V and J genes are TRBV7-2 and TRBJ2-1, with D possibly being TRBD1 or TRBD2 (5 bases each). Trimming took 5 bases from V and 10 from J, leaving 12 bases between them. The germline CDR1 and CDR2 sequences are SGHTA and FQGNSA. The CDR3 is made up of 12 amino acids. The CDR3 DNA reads TGTGCCAGCAGCCGACGGGACGGAGAGCAGTTCTTC. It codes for CASSRRDGEQFF.

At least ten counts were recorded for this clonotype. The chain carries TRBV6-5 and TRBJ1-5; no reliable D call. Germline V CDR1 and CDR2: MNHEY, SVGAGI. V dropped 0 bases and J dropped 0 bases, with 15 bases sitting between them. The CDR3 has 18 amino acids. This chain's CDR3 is CASSYSSRGRYSNQPQHF. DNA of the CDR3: TGTGCCAGCAGTTACTCGAGTCGTGGCAGATATAGCAATCAGCCCCAGCATTTT.

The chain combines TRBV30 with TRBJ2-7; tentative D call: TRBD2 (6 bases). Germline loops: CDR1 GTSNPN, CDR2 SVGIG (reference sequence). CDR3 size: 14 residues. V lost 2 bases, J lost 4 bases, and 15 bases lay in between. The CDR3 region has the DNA TGTGCCTGGAGTCCGGGGGAGCGGAGTTACGAGCAGTACTTC. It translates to CAWSPGERSYEQYF. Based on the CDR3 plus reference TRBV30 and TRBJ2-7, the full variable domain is SQTIHQWPATLVQPVGSPLSLECTVEGTSNPNLYWYRQAAGRGLQLLFYSVGIGQISSEVPQNLSASRPQDRQFILSSKKLLLSDSGFYLCAWSPGERSYEQYFGPGTRLTVT.

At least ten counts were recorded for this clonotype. This chain's CDR3 is CASSPPGREETQYF. For the CDR3, the DNA is TGTGCCAGCTCACCACCGGGCAGGGAAGAGACCCAGTACTTC. The chain recombines TRBV18 with TRBJ2-5, with D possibly TRBD1 on 5 matching bases. The germline CDR1 and CDR2 sequences are KGHSH and LQKENI. The CDR3 loop spans 14 amino acids. V gave up 0 bases and J gave up 3 bases, with 8 bases separating them.

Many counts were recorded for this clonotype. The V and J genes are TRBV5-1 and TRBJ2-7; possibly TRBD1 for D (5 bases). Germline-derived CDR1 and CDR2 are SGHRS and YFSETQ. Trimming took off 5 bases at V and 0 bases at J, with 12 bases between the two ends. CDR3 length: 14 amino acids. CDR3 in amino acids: CASRLSQVSYEQYF. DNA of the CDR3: TGCGCCAGCAGGCTCTCACAGGTCTCCTACGAGCAGTACTTC.

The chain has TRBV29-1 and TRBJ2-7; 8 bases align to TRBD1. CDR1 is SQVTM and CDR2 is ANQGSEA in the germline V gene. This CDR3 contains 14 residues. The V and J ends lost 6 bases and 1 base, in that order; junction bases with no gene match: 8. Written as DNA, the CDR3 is TGCAGCGTGGGCCCGGACAGGGAGTCCTACGAGCAGTACTTC. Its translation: CSVGPDRESYEQYF.

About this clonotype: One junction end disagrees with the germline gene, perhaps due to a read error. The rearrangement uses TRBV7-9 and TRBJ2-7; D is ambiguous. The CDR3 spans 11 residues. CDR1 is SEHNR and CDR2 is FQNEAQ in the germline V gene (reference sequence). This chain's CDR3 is CASSFSHEQYF. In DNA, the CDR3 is TGTGCCAGCAGCTTCTCCCACGAGCAGTACTTC.

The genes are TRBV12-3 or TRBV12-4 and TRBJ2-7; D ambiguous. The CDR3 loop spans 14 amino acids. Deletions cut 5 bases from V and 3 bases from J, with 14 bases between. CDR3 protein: CASSPYYTDYEQYF. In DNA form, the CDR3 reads TGTGCCAGCAGTCCCTACTATACGGACTACGAGCAGTACTTC.

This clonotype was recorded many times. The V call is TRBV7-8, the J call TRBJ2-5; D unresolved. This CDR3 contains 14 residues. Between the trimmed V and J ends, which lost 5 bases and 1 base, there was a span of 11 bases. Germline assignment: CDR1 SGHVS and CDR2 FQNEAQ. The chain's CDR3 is CASSPGRFQETQYF. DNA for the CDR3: TGTGCCAGCAGCCCAGGACGATTCCAAGAGACCCAGTACTTC. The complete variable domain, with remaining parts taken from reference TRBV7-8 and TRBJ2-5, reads GAGVSQSPRYKVAKRGQDVALRCDPISGHVSLFWYQQALGQGPEFLTYFQNEAQLDKSGLPSDRFFAERPEGSVSTLKIQRTQQEDSAVYLCASSPGRFQETQYFGPGTRLLVL.

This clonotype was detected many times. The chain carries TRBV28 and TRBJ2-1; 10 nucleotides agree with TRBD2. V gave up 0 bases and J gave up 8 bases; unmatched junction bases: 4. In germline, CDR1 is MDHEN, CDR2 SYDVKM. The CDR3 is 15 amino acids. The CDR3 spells CASSLWSSGRYEQFF. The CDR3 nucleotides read TGTGCCAGCAGTTTATGGTCTAGCGGGAGATATGAGCAGTTCTTC.

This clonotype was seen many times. CDR3 in amino acids: CATSQKGVGNTEAFF. CDR3 coding DNA: TGTGCCACCAGCCAAAAGGGAGTGGGGAACACTGAAGCTTTCTTT. The rearrangement uses TRBV15 and TRBJ1-1; no firm D call. Per the germline V gene, CDR1 is LNHNV and CDR2 is YYDKDF (reference sequence). This CDR3 is built from 15 residues. V dropped 5 bases and J dropped 1 base, with 14 bases sitting between them.

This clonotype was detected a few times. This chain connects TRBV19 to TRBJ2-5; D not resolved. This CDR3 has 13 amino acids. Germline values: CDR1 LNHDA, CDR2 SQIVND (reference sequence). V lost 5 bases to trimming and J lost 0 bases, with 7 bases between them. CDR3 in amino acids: CASSHVDQETQYF. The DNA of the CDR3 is TGTGCCAGTAGTCACGTGGACCAAGAGACCCAGTACTTC.

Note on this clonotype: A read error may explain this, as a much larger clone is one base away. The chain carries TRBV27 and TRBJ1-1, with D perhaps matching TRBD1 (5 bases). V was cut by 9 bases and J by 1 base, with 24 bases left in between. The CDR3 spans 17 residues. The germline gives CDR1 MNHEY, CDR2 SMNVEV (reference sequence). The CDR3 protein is CARVPRGEWTANTEAFF. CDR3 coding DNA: TGTGCCAGAGTCCCTCGAGGGGAATGGACGGCGAACACTGAAGCTTTCTTT.

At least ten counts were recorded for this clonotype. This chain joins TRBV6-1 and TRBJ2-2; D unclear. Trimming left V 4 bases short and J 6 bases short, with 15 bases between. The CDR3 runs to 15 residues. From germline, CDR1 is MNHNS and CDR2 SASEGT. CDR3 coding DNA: TGTGCCAGCAGTGGATCCCAAGTCGGTTCCGGGGAGCTGTTTTTT. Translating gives CASSGSQVGSGELFF.

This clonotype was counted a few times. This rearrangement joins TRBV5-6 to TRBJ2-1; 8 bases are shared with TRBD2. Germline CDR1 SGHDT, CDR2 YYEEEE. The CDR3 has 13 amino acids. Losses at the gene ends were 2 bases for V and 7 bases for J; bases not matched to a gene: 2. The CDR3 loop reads CASSFGTSNEQFF. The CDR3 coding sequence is TGTGCCAGCAGCTTTGGGACTAGTAATGAGCAGTTCTTC.

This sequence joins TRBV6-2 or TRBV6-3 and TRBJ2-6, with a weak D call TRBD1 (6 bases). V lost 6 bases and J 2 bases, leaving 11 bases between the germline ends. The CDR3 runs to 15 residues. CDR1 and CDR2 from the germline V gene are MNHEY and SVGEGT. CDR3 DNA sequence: TGTGCCAGCAGATCCCGGACAGCTGGGGCCAACGTCCTGACTTTC. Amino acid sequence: CASRSRTAGANVLTF.

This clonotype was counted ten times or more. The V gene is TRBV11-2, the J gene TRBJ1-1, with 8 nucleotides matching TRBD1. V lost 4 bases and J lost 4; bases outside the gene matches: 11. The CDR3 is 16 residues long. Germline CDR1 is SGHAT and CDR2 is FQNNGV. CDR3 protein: CASSWNRGSGFTEAFF. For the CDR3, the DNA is TGTGCCAGCAGCTGGAACAGGGGGTCAGGATTCACTGAAGCTTTCTTT.

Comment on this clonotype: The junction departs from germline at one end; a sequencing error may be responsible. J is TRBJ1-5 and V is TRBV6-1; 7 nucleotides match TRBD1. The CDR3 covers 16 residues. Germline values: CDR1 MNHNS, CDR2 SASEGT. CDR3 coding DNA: TGCGCCAGCAGTGAGTTAGGGGGCGGGGGCAATCAGCCCCAGCATTTT. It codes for CASSELGGGGNQPQHF.

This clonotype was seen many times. CDR3 protein: CASSLKRGGYNEQFF. CDR3 DNA sequence: TGTGCCAGCAGTTTAAAGCGGGGGGGCTACAATGAGCAGTTCTTC. The V and J genes are TRBV27 and TRBJ2-1, with 10 bases aligning to TRBD2. The CDR3 sequence is 15 residues long. The V gene's germline CDR1 is MNHEY and CDR2 SMNVEV (reference sequence). The J segment lost 3 bases and the V segment lost 2 bases, leaving 1 base of the junction unmatched.

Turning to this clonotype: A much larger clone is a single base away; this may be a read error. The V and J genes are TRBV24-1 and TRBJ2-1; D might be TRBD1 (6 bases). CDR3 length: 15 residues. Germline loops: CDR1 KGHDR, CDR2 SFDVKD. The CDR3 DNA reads TGTGCCACCAGTGACCATTCCGGACAGTACAATAAGCAGTTCTTC. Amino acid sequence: CATSDHSGQYNKQFF.

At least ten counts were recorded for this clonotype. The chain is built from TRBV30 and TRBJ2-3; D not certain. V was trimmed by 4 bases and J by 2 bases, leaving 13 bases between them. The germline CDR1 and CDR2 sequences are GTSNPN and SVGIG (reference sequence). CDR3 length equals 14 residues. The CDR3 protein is CAWTGLVHTDTQYF. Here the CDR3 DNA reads TGTGCCTGGACGGGTCTAGTCCACACAGATACGCAGTATTTT.

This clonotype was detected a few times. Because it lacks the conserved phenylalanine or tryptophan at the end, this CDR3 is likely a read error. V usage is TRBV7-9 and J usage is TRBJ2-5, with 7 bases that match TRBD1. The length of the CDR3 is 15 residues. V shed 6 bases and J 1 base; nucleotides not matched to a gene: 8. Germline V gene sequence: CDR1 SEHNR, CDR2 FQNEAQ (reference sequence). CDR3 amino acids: CASRYRDRPQETQYL. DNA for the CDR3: TGTGCCAGCAGATATAGGGACAGACCCCAAGAGACCCAGTACCTC.

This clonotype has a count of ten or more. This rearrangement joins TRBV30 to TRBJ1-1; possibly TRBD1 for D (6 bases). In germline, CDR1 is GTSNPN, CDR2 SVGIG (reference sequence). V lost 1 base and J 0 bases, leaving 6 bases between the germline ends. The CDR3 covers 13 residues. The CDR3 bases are TGTGCCTGGAGTGACAGGGTGAACACTGAAGCTTTCTTT. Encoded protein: CAWSDRVNTEAFF.

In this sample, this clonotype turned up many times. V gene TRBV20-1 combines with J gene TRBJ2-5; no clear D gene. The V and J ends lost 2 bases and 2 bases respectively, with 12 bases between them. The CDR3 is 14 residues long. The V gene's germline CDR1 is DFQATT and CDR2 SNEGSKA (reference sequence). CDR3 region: CSARRAWLQETQYF. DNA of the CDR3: TGCAGTGCTAGAAGGGCATGGTTACAAGAGACCCAGTACTTC.

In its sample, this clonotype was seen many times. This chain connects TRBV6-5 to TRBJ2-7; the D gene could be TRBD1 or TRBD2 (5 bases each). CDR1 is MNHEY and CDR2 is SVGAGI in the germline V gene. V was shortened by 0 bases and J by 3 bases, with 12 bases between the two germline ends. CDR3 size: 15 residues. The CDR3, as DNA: TGTGCCAGCAGTTACTCGGACGGGACCCACTACGAGCAGTACTTC. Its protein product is CASSYSDGTHYEQYF.

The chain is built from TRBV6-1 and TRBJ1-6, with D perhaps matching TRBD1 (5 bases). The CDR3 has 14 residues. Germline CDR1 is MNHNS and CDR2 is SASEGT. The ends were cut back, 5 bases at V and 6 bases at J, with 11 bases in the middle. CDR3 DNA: TGTGCCAGCAGTTCAGGGACCTTTAATTCACCCCTCCACTTT. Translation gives CASSSGTFNSPLHF.

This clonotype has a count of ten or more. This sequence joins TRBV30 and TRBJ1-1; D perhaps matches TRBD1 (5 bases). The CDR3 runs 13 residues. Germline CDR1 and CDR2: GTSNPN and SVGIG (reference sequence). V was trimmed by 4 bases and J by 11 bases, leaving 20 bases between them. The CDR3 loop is CAWNLQGRSEAFF. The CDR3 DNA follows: TGTGCCTGGAATTTGCAGGGAAGATCCGAGGCTTTCTTT. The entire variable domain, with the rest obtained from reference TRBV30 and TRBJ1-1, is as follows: SQTIHQWPATLVQPVGSPLSLECTVEGTSNPNLYWYRQAAGRGLQLLFYSVGIGQISSEVPQNLSASRPQDRQFILSSKKLLLSDSGFYLCAWNLQGRSEAFFGQGTRLTVV.

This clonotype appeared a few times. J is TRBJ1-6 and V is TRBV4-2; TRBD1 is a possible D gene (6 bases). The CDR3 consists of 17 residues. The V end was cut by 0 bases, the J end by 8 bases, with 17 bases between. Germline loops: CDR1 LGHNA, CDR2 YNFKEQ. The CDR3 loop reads CASSQDHRAREYSPLHF. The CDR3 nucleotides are TGTGCCAGCAGCCAAGATCACAGGGCCCGGGAGTATTCACCCCTCCACTTT.

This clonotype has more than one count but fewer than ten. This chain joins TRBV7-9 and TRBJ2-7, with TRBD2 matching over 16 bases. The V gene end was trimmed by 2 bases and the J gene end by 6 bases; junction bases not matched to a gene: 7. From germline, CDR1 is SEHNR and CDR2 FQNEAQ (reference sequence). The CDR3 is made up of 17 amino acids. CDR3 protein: CASSLLPGLAGGIEQYF. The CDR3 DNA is TGTGCCAGCAGCTTACTCCCGGGACTAGCGGGAGGGATCGAGCAGTACTTC.

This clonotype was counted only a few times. The CDR3 protein is CSAPPRSPNNEQFF. The CDR3 nucleotides read TGCAGTGCCCCCCCCCGTTCCCCTAACAATGAGCAGTTCTTC. The chain combines TRBV20-1 with TRBJ2-1; D is unresolved. V dropped 6 bases and J dropped 5 bases, with 17 bases sitting between them. CDR1 DFQATT and CDR2 SNEGSKA come from the germline V gene (reference sequence). This CDR3 spans 14 amino acids.

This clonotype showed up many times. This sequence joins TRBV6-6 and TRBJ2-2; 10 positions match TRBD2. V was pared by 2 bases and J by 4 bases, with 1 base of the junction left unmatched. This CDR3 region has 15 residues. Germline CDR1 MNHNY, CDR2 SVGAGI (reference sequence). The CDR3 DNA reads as TGTGCCAGCAGTTACATAGCGGGAGGCACCGGGGAGCTGTTTTTT. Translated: CASSYIAGGTGELFF.